The 32 T cell receptor beta chains given below trace back to one sample, sequenced in a study of Ad26.COV2.S vaccination and SARS-CoV-2 variants. This table comes from immunoSEQ multiplex PCR, and its TCRdb copy is limited to in-frame clones, with some not included. The repertoire consists of roughly 380,000 clones, with about nine tenths occurring once and the leading ten covering 3.4%. The treatment was: roughly 18 received Ad26.COV2.S at low or high dose, single or two shots; about five received placebo; per-sample allocation not given. Each sample was drawn 63 days after the first injection (of vaccine or placebo). The sequencing here drew on peripheral blood, taken in a trial of Ad26.COV2.S vaccine versus placebo. The receptors stem from a person aged 18-60 years who received the Ad26.COV2.S COVID-19 vaccine or a placebo.

The chain couples TRBV5-4 to TRBJ2-1; 7 bases map to TRBD1. The CDR3 is 16 amino acids. V was clipped by 4 bases and J by 4 bases; unmatched bases: 11. Germline V gene lookup returns CDR1 SGHNT and CDR2 YYREEE (reference sequence). The CDR3 sequence is CASSPEGGGGYNEQFF. The DNA for the CDR3 is TGTGCCAGCAGCCCTGAAGGGGGCGGTGGGTACAATGAGCAGTTCTTC.

A note on this clone: This specimen includes other DNA sequences encoding the same CDR3. The chain combines TRBV19 with TRBJ1-3; D unresolved. From germline, CDR1 is LNHDA and CDR2 SQIVND (reference sequence). V lost 6 bases and J lost 4, with 7 bases in between. The CDR3 totals 12 residues. The CDR3 DNA reads TGTGCCAGTAGCCTAGGGGGAAACACCATATATTTT. Its translation is CASSLGGNTIYF. Filled out from reference TRBV19 and TRBJ1-3, the complete variable domain reads DGGITQSPKYLFRKEGQNVTLSCEQNLNHDAMYWYRQDPGQGLRLIYYSQIVNDFQKGDIAEGYSVSREKKESFPLTVTSAQKNPTAFYLCASSLGGNTIYFGEGSWLTVV.

Notes on this clone: The junction does not match germline at one end; this may be a read error. This chain links TRBV12-5 with TRBJ1-1; D is possibly TRBD1 (6 bases). The germline CDR1 and CDR2 sequences are LGHNT and FRNRAP. The CDR3 totals 13 residues. The CDR3 sequence is CASSLPGQPDAFF. For the CDR3, the DNA is TGTGCTAGTAGCCTCCCAGGACAGCCTGACGCTTTCTTT.

The chain joins TRBV4-1 to TRBJ2-7; D is possibly TRBD2 (7 bases). Trimming pared 2 bases from V and 4 bases from J, leaving 12 bases between. Looked up from germline, CDR1 is MGHRA and CDR2 is YSYEKL. The CDR3 contains 14 residues. Here the CDR3 reads CASSQSGGGYEQYF. CDR3 DNA: TGCGCCAGCAGCCAATCGGGGGGCGGGTACGAGCAGTACTTC.

V gene TRBV7-9 combines with J gene TRBJ1-6, with TRBD1 identical over 7 bases. The V and J ends lost 4 bases and 8 bases, in that order; junction bases with no gene match: 2. The CDR3 is 13 amino acids. CDR1 is SEHNR and CDR2 is FQNEAQ in the germline V gene (reference sequence). CDR3 residues: CASSSQGDSPLHF. In DNA form, the CDR3 reads TGTGCCAGCAGCTCCCAGGGGGATTCACCCCTCCACTTT.

This chain uses TRBV6-1 with TRBJ1-6; D is unresolved. Trimming left V 1 base short and J 2 bases short, with 9 bases between. There are 16 residues in the CDR3. Germline CDR1 and CDR2: MNHNS and SASEGT. The CDR3 DNA is TGTGCCAGCAGTGAAGATGTTTACCCCTATAATTCACCCCTCCACTTT. This codes for CASSEDVYPYNSPLHF.

The CDR3 DNA sequence: TGTGCCATCAGTGAAGGGGCAGGGAATGGCTACACCTTC. Protein sequence: CAISEGAGNGYTF. This rearrangement joins TRBV10-3 to TRBJ1-2; possibly TRBD1 for D (5 bases). CDR1 is ENHRY and CDR2 is SYGVKD in the germline V gene. This CDR3 comprises 13 residues. Trimming took off 3 bases at V and 6 bases at J, with 11 bases between the two ends.

This clone was seen a few times. This specimen includes other DNA sequences encoding the same CDR3. The chain links TRBV5-8 to TRBJ1-2, with a tentative D call TRBD1 (6 bases). The CDR3 consists of 13 residues. Germline V gives CDR1 SGHTS, CDR2 YDEGEE. Trimming left V 4 bases short and J 1 base short, with 8 bases between. CDR3 in DNA: TGTGCCAGCAGCCCGGACAGTAACTATGGCTACACCTTC. It codes for CASSPDSNYGYTF.

This clone has just a few counts. V gene TRBV4-1 combines with J gene TRBJ2-7, with D hard to call. V lost 4 bases and J 0 bases, leaving 7 bases between the germline ends. Germline assignment: CDR1 MGHRA and CDR2 YSYEKL. The CDR3 spans 13 residues. The CDR3 loop reads CASSPDISYEQYF. The CDR3 nucleotides read TGCGCCAGCAGCCCTGACATCTCCTACGAGCAGTACTTC.

The chain is built from TRBV11-1 and TRBJ1-6; 7 nucleotides match TRBD1. In germline, CDR1 is SGHAT, CDR2 FQDESV (reference sequence). V gave up 5 bases and J gave up 10 bases; unmatched junction bases: 14. This CDR3 spans 16 amino acids. CDR3 sequence: CASSPTRDRARSPLHF. The CDR3 DNA reads TGTGCCAGCAGCCCTACCCGGGACAGAGCTCGATCACCCCTCCACTTT.

This sequence joins TRBV28 and TRBJ1-5; no firm D call. Trimming shortened V by 6 bases and J by 1 base, and 7 bases separated the two germline ends. Germline CDR1 MDHEN, CDR2 SYDVKM. The CDR3 consists of 13 residues. CDR3 protein: CASRGMSNQPQHF. DNA of the CDR3: TGTGCCAGCAGGGGGATGAGCAATCAGCCCCAGCATTTT.

The chain recombines TRBV7-2 with TRBJ2-3; 7 bases are shared with TRBD2. V dropped 8 bases and J dropped 3; count of bases not matched to a gene: 8. Germline values: CDR1 SGHTA, CDR2 FQGNSA. This CDR3 spans 14 amino acids. This CDR3 is CASFLTGGTDTQYF. The CDR3 bases are TGTGCCAGCTTCTTAACGGGGGGAACAGATACGCAGTATTTT. Based on the CDR3 plus reference TRBV7-2 and TRBJ2-3, the full variable domain is GAGVSQSPSNKVTEKGKDVELRCDPISGHTALYWYRQSLGQGLEFLIYFQGNSAPDKSGLPSDRFSAERTGGSVSTLTIQRTQQEDSAVYLCASFLTGGTDTQYFGPGTRLTVL.

This clone was counted a single time. This chain links TRBV7-2 with TRBJ2-5; 13 bases fit TRBD2. Germline CDR1 and CDR2: SGHTA and FQGNSA. With V trimmed by 3 bases and J by 1 base, 2 bases remained unmatched. The CDR3 spans 16 residues. The CDR3: CASSLGLAGFQETQYF. CDR3 in DNA: TGTGCCAGCAGCTTGGGACTAGCGGGGTTCCAAGAGACCCAGTACTTC.

J is TRBJ1-1 and V is TRBV5-1; D gene uncertain. Germline lookup yields CDR1 SGHRS and CDR2 YFSETQ. With 1 base removed from V and 7 bases from J, the gap between germline ends came to 8 bases. CDR3 length equals 12 residues. As DNA, the CDR3 is TGCGCCAGCAGCTTGAGTGGGCTTGAAGCTTTCTTT. It specifies CASSLSGLEAFF.

The V and J genes are TRBV12-3 or TRBV12-4 and TRBJ1-6; D gene ambiguous. This CDR3 contains 13 residues. Trimming took off 1 base at V and 6 bases at J, with 4 bases between the two ends. The CDR3 here is CASSLEPNSPLHF. CDR3 in DNA: TGTGCCAGCAGTTTAGAGCCTAATTCACCCCTCCACTTT.

This sequence joins TRBV4-3 and TRBJ1-3; 8 positions agree with TRBD1. The CDR3 is made up of 16 amino acids. V dropped 1 base and J dropped 1; count of bases not matched to a gene: 3. CDR1 is LGHNA, CDR2 YSLEER, per germline. In nucleotides, the CDR3 is TGCGCCAGCAGCCAAGGGGACAGGTTGTCTGGAAACACCATATATTTT. It encodes CASSQGDRLSGNTIYF.

V and J are TRBV10-3 and TRBJ1-2; 7 nucleotides agree with TRBD1. The germline CDR1 and CDR2 sequences are ENHRY and SYGVKD. The CDR3 has 13 amino acids. V shed 4 bases and J 4 bases; nucleotides not matched to a gene: 3. This CDR3 reads CAISGQGPYGYTF. The CDR3 DNA sequence: TGTGCCATCAGTGGACAGGGCCCCTATGGCTACACCTTC.

The V gene is TRBV6-2 or TRBV6-3, the J gene TRBJ1-5; no clear D. This CDR3 has 13 residues. Deletions cut 2 bases from V and 5 bases from J, with 7 bases between. Germline V lookup: CDR1 MNHEY, CDR2 SVGEGT. CDR3 region: CASSYTKDQPQHF. CDR3 bases: TGTGCCAGCAGTTACACTAAGGATCAGCCCCAGCATTTT.

This clone has only a few counts. The CDR3 DNA is TGTGCCAGCAGTTGGACAGGGATTGACCAGCCCCAGCATTTT. This encodes CASSWTGIDQPQHF. This chain connects TRBV6-6 to TRBJ1-5; 8 bases fit TRBD1. CDR1 is MNHNY, CDR2 SVGAGI, per germline (reference sequence). The CDR3 runs 14 residues. V shed 4 bases and J 7 bases; nucleotides not matched to a gene: 6.

V usage is TRBV7-9 and J usage is TRBJ2-3; no reliable D call. Germline CDR1 reads SEHNR; CDR2 reads FQNEAQ (reference sequence). V was trimmed by 2 bases and J by 2 bases, leaving 2 bases between them. The CDR3 length is 12 residues. CDR3 region: CASSLFTDTQYF. The CDR3, as DNA: TGTGCCAGCAGCTTATTCACAGATACGCAGTATTTT.

The chain is built from TRBV7-2 and TRBJ2-1; TRBD2 agrees at 8 bases. V trimming: 1 base; J trimming: 7 bases; junction bases outside the gene matches: 6. The CDR3 consists of 15 residues. CDR1 is SGHTA, CDR2 FQGNSA, per germline. CDR3 in amino acids: CASSLGVAGMNEQFF. For the CDR3, the DNA is TGTGCCAGCAGCTTAGGGGTAGCGGGGATGAATGAGCAGTTCTTC. The variable domain in full, with the rest retrieved from reference TRBV7-2 and TRBJ2-1, is GAGVSQSPSNKVTEKGKDVELRCDPISGHTALYWYRQSLGQGLEFLIYFQGNSAPDKSGLPSDRFSAERTGGSVSTLTIQRTQQEDSAVYLCASSLGVAGMNEQFFGPGTRLTVL.

J is TRBJ1-1 and V is TRBV29-1, with 9 positions matching TRBD1. Trimming removed 8 bases from V and 12 bases from J; junction bases left unmatched: 13. The CDR3 extends over 12 amino acids. Per germline, CDR1 SQVTM and CDR2 ANQGSEA. The CDR3 DNA reads TGCAGCACGAAACAGGGGGCTGAGGGATCTTTCTTT. Protein product: CSTKQGAEGSFF. Full variable domain (outside the CDR3, taken from reference TRBV29-1 and TRBJ1-1): SAVISQKPSRDICQRGTSLTIQCQVDSQVTMMFWYRQQPGQSLTLIATANQGSEATYESGFVIDKFPISRPNLTFSTLTVSNMSPEDSSIYLCSTKQGAEGSFFGQGTRLTVV.

Only a few counts were recorded for this clone. This specimen includes other DNA sequences encoding the same CDR3. V is TRBV5-6 and J is TRBJ1-5; 7 nucleotides match TRBD1. CDR1 and CDR2 (germline): SGHDT, YYEEEE. J lost 7 bases, V lost 0 bases, and 4 bases had no gene match. The CDR3 runs 14 residues. The CDR3 protein is CASSLGQGGQPQHF. The DNA for the CDR3 is TGTGCCAGCAGCTTGGGACAGGGTGGGCAGCCCCAGCATTTT.

The chain is built from TRBV7-2 and TRBJ2-3; no definite D call. This CDR3 region has 13 residues. Germline assignment: CDR1 SGHTA and CDR2 FQGNSA. V dropped 5 bases and J dropped 1 base, with 7 bases sitting between them. CDR3 residues: CASSTHRTDTQYF. The CDR3 DNA is TGTGCCAGCAGCACCCACCGCACAGATACGCAGTATTTT.

The CDR3 loop is CASSISGDTEAFF. CDR3 coding DNA: TGTGCCAGCAGTATTTCAGGGGACACTGAAGCTTTCTTT. The chain is built from TRBV27 and TRBJ1-1, with D tentatively TRBD1 (6 bases). V lost 5 bases, J lost 3 bases, and 10 bases lay in between. The germline gives CDR1 MNHEY, CDR2 SMNVEV (reference sequence). CDR3 length: 13 residues.

The chain recombines TRBV15 with TRBJ1-5; unclear D gene. V dropped 2 bases and J dropped 11 bases, with 25 bases sitting between them. Germline CDR1 LNHNV, CDR2 YYDKDF (reference sequence). The CDR3 sequence is 17 residues long. This chain's CDR3 is CATSRLDGNSNSRAQHF. CDR3 in DNA: TGTGCCACCAGCAGACTTGACGGAAATTCCAACTCACGCGCCCAGCATTTT.

The chain couples TRBV7-9 to TRBJ2-7, with 10 bases identical to TRBD1. J was trimmed by 5 bases and V by 5 bases; bases with no gene match: 3. Germline V gene lookup returns CDR1 SEHNR and CDR2 FQNEAQ (reference sequence). This CDR3 spans 13 amino acids. CDR3 bases: TGTGCCAGCAGCGGACAGGGGGTCCACGAGCAGTACTTC. It yields the protein CASSGQGVHEQYF.

This clone was recorded only once. The chain links TRBV6-5 to TRBJ1-1; tentative D call: TRBD1 (6 bases). The CDR3 totals 13 residues. Trimming left V 6 bases short and J 4 bases short, with 12 bases between. Germline V gene data show CDR1 as MNHEY and CDR2 as SVGAGI. CDR3 nucleotide sequence: TGTGCCAGCAGCTATACAGGGTCCACTGAAGCTTTCTTT. Encoded protein: CASSYTGSTEAFF.

The V and J genes are TRBV4-2 and TRBJ1-5; the D is unclear. CDR3 length: 13 amino acids. Per germline, CDR1 LGHNA and CDR2 YNFKEQ. With 0 bases removed from V and 6 bases from J, the gap between germline ends came to 6 bases. The CDR3 DNA follows: TGTGCCAGCAGCCAAGACAGTCTTCAGCCCCAGCATTTT. Protein product: CASSQDSLQPQHF.

This chain joins TRBV11-2 and TRBJ2-4; D possibly matches TRBD1 or TRBD2 (5 bases each). CDR3 length: 13 residues. Germline assignment: CDR1 SGHAT and CDR2 FQNNGV. Trimming took 5 bases from V and 5 from J, leaving 10 bases between them. The CDR3 bases are TGTGCCAGCAGCGCCGGGACGCAAAACATTCAGTACTTC. It translates to CASSAGTQNIQYF.

The chain joins TRBV7-9 to TRBJ1-2, with a tentative D call TRBD1 (5 bases). V lost 5 bases and J lost 2, with 24 bases in between. Germline V gene data show CDR1 as SEHNR and CDR2 as FQNEAQ (reference sequence). This CDR3 contains 18 residues. The CDR3 sequence: CASSHPGREALANYGYTF. For the CDR3, the DNA is TGTGCCAGCAGCCACCCGGGCAGGGAGGCATTGGCGAACTATGGCTACACCTTC.

The chain recombines TRBV19 with TRBJ1-1; maybe TRBD1 (6 bases). V lost 3 bases and J 4 bases, leaving 9 bases between the germline ends. Germline V gene data show CDR1 as LNHDA and CDR2 as SQIVND (reference sequence). The CDR3 consists of 13 residues. The CDR3 sequence: CASSMSRGTEAFF. The CDR3 region has the DNA TGTGCCAGTAGTATGAGCAGGGGCACTGAAGCTTTCTTT.